This T cell receptor beta chain was observed in a study of CD8+CD57+ T cells in acquired aplastic anemia. Study information: Yields of DNA that came from sorted CD4+ and CD8+ cells averaged about 3.3 ug. The study obtained around 10 million reads on average for CD4+ cells from healthy donors.

General observations from the study: Patients were compared with controls for CD8+ Simpson's diversity, and no significant difference emerged. Found in both controls and patients were around 29 CD8+ CDR3 sequences.

Concerning this clonotype: Its antigen is unknown.

Genomic DNA acted as the template from which TCR beta VDJ combination and CDR3 sequence profiling were carried out. One entry per CDR3 protein results from TCRdb running MiXCR on the reads. This sample has 400,000 to 500,000 distinct CDR3 sequences; about two thirds occur once, and the top ten carry 3% to 4.5%. The germline CDR1 and CDR2 sequences are KGHDR and SFDVKD. The germline V and J ends were trimmed by 9 bases and 2 bases, with 15 bases remaining between them. The CDR3 runs 14 residues. The sequence was obtained from a human donor in good health, serving as a control. Material: sorted CD4+, CD8+, or CD8+CD57+ T cells (not recorded which) from PBMCs. V is TRBV24-1 and J is TRBJ1-2; D may be TRBD1 (6 bases). The CDR3 nucleotides read TGTGCCACCGGGGAGCTCGACAGGAACTATGGCTACACCTTC. It yields the protein CATGELDRNYGYTF.